This T cell receptor (beta chain) emerged from a study of CD8 T cells in Susac syndrome. In germline, CDR1 is SEHNR, CDR2 FQNEAQ (reference sequence). The CDR3 covers 13 residues. The V end was cut by 3 bases, the J end by 8 bases, with 13 bases between. The T cells that were sequenced for TCR beta were CD8+ and CD4+ cells from blood. It was treatment-naive patients with stable or active relapsing-remitting disease who made up the multiple sclerosis controls. FACS enriched CD8+ TEMRA cells, while bulk CD8+ and CD4+ were negatively isolated. The authors reverse transcribed roughly 0.5 to 1 ug RNA with random hexamers. Amplification of TCR beta CDR3 spanned 54 Vbeta and 13 Jbeta via immunoSEQ multiplex PCR. TCRdb passed the immunoSEQ multiplex PCR reads through MiXCR, listing each CDR3 protein once. The sample comprises roughly 150,000 distinct CDR3 sequences, just under 95% of which are singletons, and around 0.21% rests with the top ten.

The sequenced material came from CD8+ T cells from PBMCs. This sequence was found in a human donor with multiple sclerosis. The chain recombines TRBV7-9 with TRBJ2-5; D gene uncertain. The chain's CDR3 is CASSFPTKETQYF. The DNA for the CDR3 is TGTGCCAGCAGCTTTCCAACTAAGGAAACCCAGTACTTC.